This is a list of T cell receptor beta chains from one sample in a study of shared clonotypes between healthy human individuals. Profiling relied on immunoSEQ multiplex PCR, and the TCRdb table lists in-frame clones only, not all of them. The data hold fewer than 2.5 million clones, with approximately 93% observed a single time. The sequenced sample consisted of naive CD4+ T cells from PBMCs. The receptors shown here come from a man between 18 and 29 years old in good health. Some clones in this sample may be carry-over from other donors' samples. CDR3s include the opening cysteine and the closing phenylalanine or tryptophan. The D gene is left open where the match is weak. Clone size is not always given. Where it is, it says once, few, many or a class for expanded clones.

CDR3	DNA	size	V	J	D
CASSSPGGLPPYEQYF	TGTGCCAGTAGTTCTCCAGGGGGATTACCCCCCTACGAGCAGTACTTC	NA	TRBV19	TRBJ2-7	TRBD1
CASSLDRNSPLHF	TGTGCCAGCAGCTTAGATAGGAATTCACCCCTCCACTTT	NA	TRBV7-3	TRBJ1-6	NA
CASSDRTDTQYF	TGTGCCAGCAGTGACCGCACAGATACGCAGTATTTT	NA	TRBV6-1	TRBJ2-3	NA
CASSSRTTYEQYF	TGTGCCAGCAGCTCGCGGACTACGTACGAGCAGTACTTC	NA	TRBV7-2	TRBJ2-7	NA
CASSLGQRDQPQHF	TGTGCCAGCAGCTTAGGGCAAAGGGATCAGCCCCAGCATTTT	NA	TRBV7-2	TRBJ1-5	NA
CASGDSLAKNIQYF	TGTGCCAGCGGCGATTCACTAGCCAAAAACATTCAGTACTTC	NA	TRBV2	TRBJ2-4	NA
CASSVAAGQGNIQYF	TGTGCCAGCAGCGTAGCTGCAGGACAGGGGAACATTCAGTACTTC	NA	TRBV9	TRBJ2-4	TRBD1
CASSLVEDGYTF	TGTGCCAGCAGCTTAGTGGAGGATGGCTACACCTTC	once	TRBV7-9	TRBJ1-2	NA
CAISESGRTVGYF	TGTGCCATCAGTGAGTCGGGACGGACGGTTGGGTACTTC	NA	TRBV10-3	TRBJ2-7	NA
CASSLGPGAGELFF	TGTGCCAGCAGCTTGGGGCCAGGTGCGGGGGAGCTGTTTTTT	NA	TRBV5-5	TRBJ2-2	NA
CASSFQGFNYGYTF	TGTGCCAGCAGCTTTCAGGGATTCAACTATGGCTACACCTTC	NA	TRBV5-4	TRBJ1-2	NA
CASSETQTGELFF	TGCGCCAGCAGTGAGACACAGACCGGGGAGCTGTTTTTT	NA	TRBV10-1	TRBJ2-2	NA
CASSLSYGAYEQYF	TGTGCCAGCAGTTTATCGTACGGGGCCTACGAGCAGTACTTC	once	TRBV28	TRBJ2-7	NA
CASSAKSGDEQFF	TGTGCCAGCAGCGCCAAGTCCGGGGATGAGCAGTTCTTC	NA	TRBV5-4	TRBJ2-1	NA
CASSGLGTGAEKLFF	TGTGCCAGCAGCGGGCTGGGAACAGGGGCTGAAAAACTGTTTTTT	once	TRBV7-9	TRBJ1-4	TRBD1
CASSGTGGPGGTGELFF	TGTGCCAGCAGCGGGACAGGGGGCCCAGGGGGAACCGGGGAGCTGTTTTTT	NA	TRBV9	TRBJ2-2	TRBD1
CASSRTGGNTGELFF	TGTGCCAGCAGCCGGACAGGGGGGAACACCGGGGAGCTGTTTTTT	NA	TRBV6-5	TRBJ2-2	TRBD1
CASSLASNGIYEQYF	TGTGCCAGCAGCTTGGCCTCTAATGGGATCTACGAGCAGTACTTC	once	TRBV5-4	TRBJ2-7	NA
CASSLTSPLLRNEQFF	TGTGCCAGCAGCTTAACTTCTCCGCTTTTGAGGAATGAGCAGTTCTTC	NA	TRBV7-3	TRBJ2-1	NA
CASSIPGQDERKDF	TGTGCCAGTAGTATCCCGGGACAGGACGAGAGAAAGGACTTC	NA	TRBV19	TRBJ2-7	TRBD1
CATSRDIRDSEAFF	TGTGCCACCAGCAGAGACATCCGGGACAGTGAAGCTTTCTTT	NA	TRBV15	TRBJ1-1	TRBD1
CASSTGQGRPPEAFF	TGTGCCAGCAGCACAGGACAGGGACGACCCCCTGAAGCTTTCTTT	NA	TRBV7-6	TRBJ1-1	TRBD1
CASSLLDGVGETQYF	TGTGCCAGCAGCTTGCTGGATGGGGTCGGGGAGACCCAGTACTTC	NA	TRBV5-4	TRBJ2-5	NA
CASSLSGRVYEQYF	TGCGCCAGCAGCTTGTCCGGGAGAGTCTACGAGCAGTACTTC	NA	TRBV5-1	TRBJ2-7	NA
CASRGELAGYEQYF	TGTGCCAGCAGGGGGGAACTAGCGGGCTACGAGCAGTACTTC	NA	TRBV7-2	TRBJ2-7	TRBD2
CSVKQGGSSYEQYF	TGCAGCGTGAAACAGGGGGGGAGCTCCTACGAGCAGTACTTC	NA	TRBV29-1	TRBJ2-7	NA
CASSSYQGTYEQYF	TGTGCCAGCAGTTCCTACCAGGGAACCTACGAGCAGTACTTC	NA	TRBV27	TRBJ2-7	NA
CASFQGGTNYGYTF	TGTGCCAGCTTCCAGGGGGGAACTAACTATGGCTACACCTTC	NA	TRBV2	TRBJ1-2	TRBD1
CASSGWDNPDGYTF	TGTGCCAGCAGCGGATGGGACAACCCTGATGGCTACACCTTC	few	TRBV7-2	TRBJ1-2	NA
CASSWAKGRVYEQYF	TGTGCCAGCAGTTGGGCTAAGGGCAGGGTCTACGAGCAGTACTTC	NA	TRBV28	TRBJ2-7	NA
CASSPRSYTDTQYF	TGTGCCAGCAGCCCACGGTCCTACACAGATACGCAGTATTTT	once	TRBV9	TRBJ2-3	NA
CASSSAQITGDYGYTF	TGTGCCAGCAGCTCAGCCCAGATTACAGGGGACTATGGCTACACCTTC	NA	TRBV7-3	TRBJ1-2	TRBD1
CASSFGGLAGIGEQYF	TGTGCCAGCAGCTTTGGCGGACTAGCGGGTATCGGCGAGCAGTACTTC	NA	TRBV7-8	TRBJ2-7	TRBD2
CASTTGRQETQYF	TGTGCCAGCACGACAGGACGACAAGAGACCCAGTACTTC	once	TRBV28	TRBJ2-5	NA
CASSPRQADTQYF	TGTGCCAGCTCACCCCGACAAGCAGATACGCAGTATTTT	NA	TRBV18	TRBJ2-3	NA
CASSSFYGYTF	TGTGCCAGCAGTTCTTTCTATGGCTACACCTTC	NA	TRBV28	TRBJ1-2	NA
CASSLGGRVTYEQYF	TGTGCCAGCAGCTTAGGCGGGAGGGTCACCTACGAGCAGTACTTC	NA	TRBV7-2	TRBJ2-7	TRBD2
CASSHMRGAKTEAFF	TGTGCCAGCAGCCATATGCGGGGGGCGAAGACTGAAGCTTTCTTT	NA	TRBV5-8	TRBJ1-1	NA
CASNPPRPDYEQYF	TGTGCCAGCAATCCGCCCCGGCCGGACTACGAGCAGTACTTC	NA	TRBV6-1	TRBJ2-7	NA
CASSTGGWAETQYF	TGTGCCAGTAGTACGGGGGGTTGGGCCGAGACCCAGTACTTC	NA	TRBV19	TRBJ2-5	TRBD2
CATSRGTVSTDTQYF	TGTGCCACCAGCAGGGGGACGGTTAGCACAGATACGCAGTATTTT	NA	TRBV15	TRBJ2-3	NA
CASSRGAGYIGELFF	TGTGCCAGCAGCAGGGGGGCAGGGTATATCGGGGAGCTGTTTTTT	NA	TRBV5-5	TRBJ2-2	NA
CASSVEGPLAGTDTQYF	TGTGCCAGCAGCGTAGAGGGGCCGCTAGCGGGCACAGATACGCAGTATTTT	NA	TRBV9	TRBJ2-3	TRBD2
CASSLNRNYGYTF	TGTGCCAGCAGCTTGAACCGTAACTATGGCTACACCTTC	NA	TRBV5-6	TRBJ1-2	NA